One and the same sample provided the 32 T cell receptor beta chains below, sequenced in a study of identical twins. TCRdb re-called the 5' RACE reads through MiXCR, storing one row per CDR3 protein. The sample has about 730,000 distinct CDR3 sequences; 20% to 25% are singletons. These same records also appear under a second study, on T cells expressing NK-cell markers.

Sequencing input: PBMCs. Receptors originate from a woman in her late teens or twenties in good health.

This clonotype was counted ten times or more. The chain joins TRBV29-1 to TRBJ2-1; TRBD1 is a possible D gene (6 bases). V shed 8 bases and J shed 4 bases, with 15 bases lying between them. The CDR3 runs to 13 residues. Germline CDR1 is SQVTM and CDR2 is ANQGSEA. The CDR3 DNA reads as TGCAGCTCGACCCGGGACACATACAATGAGCAGTTCTTC. Amino acid sequence: CSSTRDTYNEQFF.

This clonotype was counted many times. The chain employs TRBV5-1 and TRBJ1-1, with TRBD1 identical over 9 bases. CDR3 length: 14 residues. V trimming: 4 bases; J trimming: 1 base; junction bases outside the gene matches: 2. Germline V gives CDR1 SGHRS, CDR2 YFSETQ. CDR3 in amino acids: CASSVDRGNTEAFF. CDR3 in DNA: TGCGCCAGCAGCGTGGACAGGGGGAACACTGAAGCTTTCTTT.

V gene TRBV4-3 combines with J gene TRBJ2-1, with D possibly TRBD2 on 6 matching bases. This CDR3 region has 16 residues. Germline-derived CDR1 and CDR2 are LGHNA and YSLEER. V lost 1 base, J lost 0 bases, and 10 bases lay in between. Written as DNA, the CDR3 is TGCGCCAGCAGCCAAGTAGGAGGGAGCTCCTACAATGAGCAGTTCTTC. This encodes CASSQVGGSSYNEQFF.

The chain employs TRBV20-1 and TRBJ1-3; 7 bases fit TRBD1. The CDR3 has 15 amino acids. The trim removed 1 base at V and 4 bases at J, leaving 7 bases unmatched. Per the germline V gene, CDR1 is DFQATT and CDR2 is SNEGSKA (reference sequence). CDR3 in amino acids: CSARGQETGGNTIYF. The CDR3 region has the DNA TGCAGTGCTAGAGGACAGGAGACAGGGGGAAACACCATATATTTT.

The chain carries TRBV10-1 and TRBJ2-2; TRBD1 is a possible D gene (6 bases). CDR3 length: 14 amino acids. CDR1 is WNHNN, CDR2 SYGVQD, per germline (reference sequence). Trimming shortened V by 3 bases and J by 5 bases, and 10 bases separated the two germline ends. The CDR3 region is CASSDRGGTGELFF. CDR3 coding DNA: TGCGCCAGCAGTGACAGGGGCGGGACCGGGGAGCTGTTTTTT.

The J gene is TRBJ2-5, the V gene TRBV27; D not resolved. The germline CDR1 and CDR2 sequences are MNHEY and SMNVEV (reference sequence). Trimming stripped 5 bases from V and 0 bases from J, with 10 bases between. The CDR3 is made up of 14 amino acids. The CDR3 reads CASSLYSNQETQYF. CDR3 coding DNA: TGTGCCAGCAGTCTCTACAGCAACCAAGAGACCCAGTACTTC.

There are many counts of this clonotype. The chain recombines TRBV5-1 with TRBJ1-1; D remains ambiguous. The V and J ends lost 3 bases and 5 bases respectively, with 8 bases between them. Germline CDR1 is SGHRS and CDR2 is YFSETQ. The CDR3 extends over 12 amino acids. This CDR3 is CASSSRGTEAFF. In DNA, the CDR3 is TGCGCCAGCAGCTCACGAGGGACTGAAGCTTTCTTT.

This clonotype was seen ten or more times. This chain uses TRBV10-2 with TRBJ2-1; no clear D gene. This CDR3 region has 13 residues. V lost 2 bases and J 1 base, leaving 3 bases between the germline ends. CDR1 WSHSY and CDR2 SAAADI come from the germline V gene. The CDR3 coding sequence is TGCGCCAGCAGTGAGAGATCCTACAATGAGCAGTTCTTC. It yields the protein CASSERSYNEQFF.

This clonotype was observed at least ten times. DNA for the CDR3: TGCAGTGCTAGTCGGGGGGGCAGAGAGACCCAGTACTTC. Encoded protein: CSASRGGRETQYF. The chain has TRBV20-1 and TRBJ2-5; 8 bases align to TRBD2. Losses at the gene ends were 3 bases for V and 4 bases for J; bases not matched to a gene: 4. Per the germline V gene, CDR1 is DFQATT and CDR2 is SNEGSKA (reference sequence). CDR3 length: 13 amino acids.

This clonotype has only a few counts. This chain joins TRBV10-3 and TRBJ1-2; TRBD1 is a possible D gene (5 bases). V was cut by 6 bases and J by 3 bases, with 11 bases left in between. This CDR3 region has 13 residues. Per germline, CDR1 ENHRY and CDR2 SYGVKD. The CDR3: CAISRDGDYGYTF. CDR3 sequence (DNA): TGTGCCATCAGCCGGGACGGGGACTATGGCTACACCTTC.

This clonotype was seen ten or more times. The chain combines TRBV10-3 with TRBJ2-7; the D gene is possibly TRBD1 (5 bases). This CDR3 spans 13 amino acids. The V and J ends lost 4 bases and 5 bases respectively, with 12 bases between them. Germline-derived CDR1 and CDR2 are ENHRY and SYGVKD. The CDR3: CAISGQGLDEQYF. CDR3 DNA sequence: TGTGCCATCAGTGGTCAGGGTCTGGACGAGCAGTACTTC.

In this sample, this clonotype turned up a few times. The J gene is TRBJ1-5, the V gene TRBV20-1; weak D call: TRBD1 (6 bases). CDR1 and CDR2 (germline): DFQATT, SNEGSKA (reference sequence). This CDR3 region has 13 residues. Trimming shortened V by 4 bases and J by 3 bases, and 10 bases separated the two germline ends. Here the CDR3 reads CSAKQGNNQPQHF. Written as DNA, the CDR3 is TGCAGTGCTAAGCAGGGGAACAATCAGCCCCAGCATTTT.

The rearrangement links TRBV27 to TRBJ2-7, with D possibly called TRBD1 or TRBD2 (5 bases each). Trimming left V 3 bases short and J 1 base short, with 13 bases between. This CDR3 is 15 amino acids long. The germline V gene has CDR1 MNHEY and CDR2 SMNVEV (reference sequence). CDR3 amino acids: CASSFGAVGSYEQYF. CDR3 nucleotide sequence: TGTGCCAGCAGTTTCGGGGCAGTCGGATCCTACGAGCAGTACTTC.

This chain uses TRBV11-1 with TRBJ2-1, with TRBD2 matching over 13 bases. The CDR3 spans 18 residues. V shed 6 bases and J 7 bases; nucleotides not matched to a gene: 15. Germline values: CDR1 SGHAT, CDR2 FQDESV (reference sequence). The CDR3 loop is CASRPLRRTSGRDNEQFF. CDR3 DNA: TGTGCCAGCAGGCCCCTTCGCCGGACTAGCGGGAGAGATAATGAGCAGTTCTTC.

This clonotype has more than one count but fewer than ten. The rearrangement links TRBV29-1 to TRBJ2-2; D remains ambiguous. The CDR3 spans 13 residues. Germline CDR1 reads SQVTM; CDR2 reads ANQGSEA. The V gene lost 4 bases and the J gene lost 2 bases, with 8 bases spanning the gap. This CDR3 is CSVGLTNTGELFF. Here the CDR3 DNA reads TGCAGCGTTGGACTGACCAACACCGGGGAGCTGTTTTTT.

The chain uses TRBV5-1 and TRBJ2-3, with D tentatively TRBD1 or TRBD2 (5 bases each). CDR1 and CDR2 from the germline V gene are SGHRS and YFSETQ. CDR3 length: 15 amino acids. V was shortened by 1 base and J by 2 bases, with 11 bases between the two germline ends. Written as DNA, the CDR3 is TGCGCCAGCAGCTTGCCCGGGACGGACACAGATACGCAGTATTTT. Protein: CASSLPGTDTDTQYF.

The rearrangement uses TRBV5-1 and TRBJ2-1; the match to TRBD1 covers 9 bases. V lost 4 bases, J lost 4 bases, and 9 bases stayed unmatched. The CDR3 runs 16 residues. Germline V gene sequence: CDR1 SGHRS, CDR2 YFSETQ. The CDR3 region is CASSSIRDRVYNEQFF. CDR3 nucleotides: TGCGCCAGCAGCAGCATCCGGGACAGGGTTTACAATGAGCAGTTCTTC.

There are a few counts of this clonotype. The gene calls are TRBV29-1 and TRBJ2-7; D gene unclear. V lost 6 bases and J lost 2, with 14 bases in between. CDR3 length equals 13 residues. Germline lookup yields CDR1 SQVTM and CDR2 ANQGSEA. The CDR3 DNA reads TGCAGCGTGATCGATGGGGTGACCTACGAGCAGTACTTC. It translates to CSVIDGVTYEQYF.

This rearrangement joins TRBV5-1 to TRBJ2-5; unclear D gene. The CDR3 loop spans 14 amino acids. V was pared by 0 bases and J by 0 bases, with 6 bases between. The germline V gene encodes CDR1 SGHRS and CDR2 YFSETQ. The CDR3 here is CASSLVSDQETQYF. The CDR3 nucleotides are TGCGCCAGCAGCTTGGTGTCGGACCAAGAGACCCAGTACTTC.

This clonotype was seen only a few times. The CDR3 here is CAISVSGGETQYF. The CDR3 nucleotides read TGTGCCATCAGTGTTAGCGGGGGAGAGACCCAGTACTTC. The chain combines TRBV10-3 with TRBJ2-5; 9 bases match TRBD2. The trim removed 4 bases at V and 4 bases at J, leaving 1 base unmatched. Germline-derived CDR1 and CDR2 are ENHRY and SYGVKD. This CDR3 spans 13 amino acids.

The J gene is TRBJ2-7, the V gene TRBV6-5; D remains unclear. CDR1 is MNHEY, CDR2 SVGAGI, per germline. The CDR3 consists of 13 residues. Deletions cut 6 bases from V and 6 bases from J, with 15 bases between. The CDR3 is CASSYTPSFEQYF. The CDR3, as DNA: TGTGCCAGCAGCTACACCCCCAGTTTCGAGCAGTACTTC.

This clonotype was counted ten times or more. The V call is TRBV25-1, the J call TRBJ2-7; D unresolved. The CDR3 runs 15 residues. The germline V and J ends were trimmed by 3 bases and 5 bases, with 17 bases remaining between them. In germline, CDR1 is MGHDK, CDR2 SYGVNS. CDR3 amino acids: CASSDNGRPFDEQYF. The CDR3 DNA is TGTGCCAGCAGTGACAACGGACGACCGTTCGACGAGCAGTACTTC.

This clonotype appeared many times. The rearrangement joins TRBV5-1 to TRBJ2-3; a possible D gene is TRBD1 (6 bases). The germline CDR1 and CDR2 sequences are SGHRS and YFSETQ. The V and J ends lost 3 bases and 5 bases respectively, with 13 bases between them. The CDR3 consists of 14 residues. The CDR3 sequence is CASSSSGAEDTQYF. The CDR3 nucleotides are TGCGCCAGCAGCTCCTCAGGGGCCGAAGATACGCAGTATTTT.

The rearrangement uses TRBV10-3 and TRBJ2-1; unclear D gene. CDR1 and CDR2 from the germline V gene are ENHRY and SYGVKD. V was pared by 4 bases and J by 0 bases, with 10 bases between. This CDR3 comprises 15 residues. CDR3 nucleotide sequence: TGTGCCATCAGTGGGTTCGGAAGCTCCTACAATGAGCAGTTCTTC. It yields the protein CAISGFGSSYNEQFF.

The gene calls are TRBV6-5 and TRBJ1-1; 8 nucleotides line up with TRBD1. The CDR3 runs 16 residues. The germline gives CDR1 MNHEY, CDR2 SVGAGI. The V gene end was trimmed by 4 bases and the J gene end by 0 bases; junction bases not matched to a gene: 7. The CDR3 region has the DNA TGTGCCAGCAGTTCTACGACAGGGGCGATGAACACTGAAGCTTTCTTT. Translating gives CASSSTTGAMNTEAFF.

This clonotype turned up a few times. This chain connects TRBV20-1 to TRBJ2-7; TRBD2 is a possible D gene (7 bases). Germline V gene lookup returns CDR1 DFQATT and CDR2 SNEGSKA (reference sequence). CDR3 length equals 15 residues. V lost 5 bases, J lost 2 bases, and 19 bases lay in between. This CDR3 reads CSALRGGAGTYEQYF. Written as DNA, the CDR3 is TGCAGTGCTCTCCGAGGGGGGGCAGGGACCTACGAGCAGTACTTC.

This clonotype was detected a few times. V usage is TRBV6-1 and J usage is TRBJ2-7; 14 bases match TRBD2. The V and J ends lost 6 bases and 7 bases, in that order; junction bases with no gene match: 8. Germline V gene sequence: CDR1 MNHNS, CDR2 SASEGT. The CDR3 extends over 15 amino acids. This chain's CDR3 is CASRPGTSGSKEQYF. The CDR3 DNA sequence: TGTGCCAGCAGGCCCGGGACTAGCGGGAGTAAAGAGCAGTACTTC.

The rearrangement links TRBV6-1 to TRBJ1-2, with D unclear. CDR3 length: 13 residues. From germline, CDR1 is MNHNS and CDR2 SASEGT. Trimming pared 1 base from V and 8 bases from J, leaving 11 bases between. This chain's CDR3 is CASSEEWGRGYTF. The DNA for the CDR3 is TGTGCCAGCAGTGAAGAATGGGGTAGGGGCTACACCTTC.

V usage is TRBV20-1 and J usage is TRBJ2-3; 10 bases are a match to TRBD2. V shed 7 bases and J 6 bases; nucleotides not matched to a gene: 7. Germline V gene sequence: CDR1 DFQATT, CDR2 SNEGSKA (reference sequence). CDR3 length equals 13 residues. CDR3 amino acids: CSDRLAGADTQYF. CDR3 coding DNA: TGCAGTGATAGGCTAGCGGGAGCGGATACGCAGTATTTT.

This sequence joins TRBV12-3 or TRBV12-4 and TRBJ2-5, with D perhaps matching TRBD2 (7 bases). V lost 1 base and J lost 5, with 14 bases in between. CDR3 length: 15 residues. CDR3 loop: CASSLGRGPFETQYF. The CDR3 nucleotides read TGTGCCAGCAGTTTAGGGCGGGGGCCCTTCGAGACCCAGTACTTC.

This clonotype was observed a few times. This chain uses TRBV29-1 with TRBJ1-4; D remains ambiguous. This CDR3 comprises 13 residues. V lost 2 bases and J lost 4, with 8 bases in between. Per the germline V gene, CDR1 is SQVTM and CDR2 is ANQGSEA. The CDR3 bases are TGCAGCGTTGAATCCCAGTATAATGAAAAACTGTTTTTT. Translating it yields CSVESQYNEKLFF.

This clonotype was seen more than once but under ten times. The rearrangement joins TRBV5-6 to TRBJ2-2; 8 bases align to TRBD1. The CDR3 consists of 17 residues. Germline loops: CDR1 SGHDT, CDR2 YYEEEE. Trimming removed 3 bases from V and 5 bases from J; junction bases left unmatched: 12. The CDR3 region has the DNA TGTGCCAGCAGCTCGATAAGGGACAGGCCGTGGACCGGGGAGCTGTTTTTT. It is translated as CASSSIRDRPWTGELFF. The full variable domain, rest sourced from reference TRBV5-6 and TRBJ2-2, is DAGVTQSPTHLIKTRGQQVTLRCSPKSGHDTVSWYQQALGQGPQFIFQYYEEEERQRGNFPDRFSGHQFPNYSSELNVNALLLGDSALYLCASSSIRDRPWTGELFFGEGSRLTVL.